The clone carrying this T cell receptor beta chain has only one observation. Its target is unknown. Germline-derived CDR1 and CDR2 are SGHAT and FQNNGV. CDR3 length: 13 residues. The germline V and J ends were trimmed by 7 bases and 2 bases, with 9 bases remaining between them. The data were produced by immunoSEQ multiplex PCR, yet TCRdb's version contains in-frame clones alone and is incomplete. This sample carries 150,000 to 200,000 clones, around 94% of them seen once, and the ten largest clones take 3.5% to 4%. This specimen comes from a study of T cell responses to AZD1222 COVID-19 vaccine. Whole-study findings and limits: Recipients of two AZD1222 doses showed rising Spike-specific TCR breadth and depth. Donors skewed white British and female; clonal diversity was possibly underestimated.

This sequence originates from an adult who received the MenACWY meningococcal vaccine as a control. The source was peripheral blood, collected 28 days after the second dose of the MenACWY control vaccine. The rearrangement joins TRBV11-2 to TRBJ1-3, with D unresolved. CDR3 nucleotides: TGTGCCAGCACCCCAGAGACTGGAAACACCATATATTTT. As protein: CASTPETGNTIYF.